Sequencing of this TCR beta chain was carried out in a study of shared clonotypes between healthy human individuals. Study-level information: CD8 memory received one plate per donor, CD8 naive two, CD4 memory three and CD4 naive three.

With respect to this clone: Its specificity is not known.

CDR3 length equals 17 residues. J lost 0 bases, V lost 10 bases, and 12 bases had no gene match. CDR1 and CDR2 from the germline V gene are MNHEY and SMNVEV (reference sequence). Findings of the study overall: In this cohort, only blood was sampled, and tissue repertoires likely differ.

On sorted subsets, replicate PCRs used about 200 ng DNA, or some 27,000 T cell genomes. TCRdb's copy holds only in-frame clones and misses some; the assay was immunoSEQ multiplex PCR. The data show roughly 650,000 clones, around 96% seen once. Only CD45RO-negative cells positively selected for CCR7 counted as naive CD8 cells, so terminally differentiated effector memory CD45RA+ cells were excluded. The specimen was naive CD8+ T cells sorted from blood. This receptor was obtained from a woman aged 25 to 39 in good health. J is TRBJ2-1 and V is TRBV27; 10 nucleotides agree with TRBD2. The CDR3 DNA sequence: TGTGCCATCAAACTAGCGGGGTCAGATAGCTCCTACAATGAGCAGTTCTTC. Protein sequence: CAIKLAGSDSSYNEQFF.